This T cell receptor (beta chain) was found in a study of cytomegalovirus exposure and HLA in healthy donors (dated by TCRdb to 2017 to 2019). In the study overall: In an earlier analysis of roughly 500 of the donors, 250 to 300 Gb of sequence data and just under 120 million unique TCR beta sequences from 180 million or so T cells were reported. An early release covering 500 to 750 HLA-typed donors comprised approximately 300 gigabases of sequencing data and 85 million to 100 million unique TCR sequences. Among the approximately 420 genotyped donors, 81% belonged to the genetic ancestry cluster associated with self-reported Caucasian donors. The study aimed to test whether signatures of past pathogen exposure could be identified by cataloging public T cell receptors. The study profiled the T cell repertoires of around 700 subjects by immunosequencing and related them to cytomegalovirus serostatus. Along with the approximately 600-subject first cohort, a separate validation cohort of over 90 different subjects was used. The study combined high-throughput TCR immunosequencing, statistical association of individual TCRs with disease status, and machine learning to predict cytomegalovirus infection status. A later analysis re-examined previously published TCR beta repertoires from more than 650 donors and added high-resolution HLA genotyping to investigate patterns of TCR occurrence. In the later analysis, no new phenotypic data were used to find candidate immune exposures; instead, reliance was placed on TCR beta sequences and their occurrence across donors. In an earlier analysis of 587 of the donors, high-throughput TCR beta sequencing was used to judge whether each TCR beta V gene segment behaved as functional or pseudogenic. Donor age, sex, ethnicity and CMV serostatus were collected together with the repertoire data. Genome-wide SNP genotypes for about 65% of the roughly 670 donors were used in a later genetic analysis, which treated that subset as a discovery cohort. Every repertoire in the discovery cohort had been generated on one and the same sequencing platform. HLA typing included class I and class II loci at four-digit resolution. Typing coverage differed by locus: A, B, C, DRB1 and DQB1 were typed in about 620-640 donors, DQA1 in around 500, DPA1 in some 570, and DPB1 in approximately 450. About five DR-DQ haplotypes were handled as single units for association and clustering, since linkage in the cohort was strong. Among several hundred genotyped donors of the cohort, an average of approximately 200,000 unique TCR beta nucleotide sequences was sequenced per donor, of which roughly 17% were non-productive. General findings and caveats noted by the study authors: The 87-base-pair reads could not distinguish some IMGT-functional V segments, including TRBV6-2 and TRBV6-3, so those segments were excluded. Most TCR sequences were seen in very few donors, while some public TCRs were found in many individuals. Broadly in line with IMGT annotations, most TCR beta V segments showed up in productive rearrangements about 87% or about 30% of the time in an earlier analysis of approximately 600 of the donors. Correlated functional status among segregating V segments might be attributable to linkage disequilibrium, but an unknown experimental factor could not be ruled out. Compared with the approximately 600-donor mean, donors in an Asian-associated ancestry cluster had fewer N-insertions in productive TCRs, according to a later genetic analysis. The study listed 150 to 200 TCR beta chains as associated with cytomegalovirus. A few of the identified cytomegalovirus-associated TCR beta chains were confirmed in vitro to be specific for cytomegalovirus antigens. In a later analysis, several top co-occurrence clusters were reported to appear linked to parvovirus B19, influenza, CMV and Epstein-Barr virus. Only TCR beta chains were sequenced in this cohort, and the absence of alpha or paired-chain data limited detectable features. A further reported finding was that TCR beta sequences accurately predicted the HLA-A and HLA-B alleles for most subjects in the first cohort. Because HLA typing was unavailable for some donors at each locus, only the typed subset was used in association tests. A group of highly shared sequence variants was considered likely to be a technical artifact of the sequencing pipeline. For the cohort, immune exposure information was limited to CMV serostatus. At a false discovery rate of 0.05, a later analysis linked some 17,000 TCR beta sequences to specific HLA alleles. The classifier was reported to diagnose cytomegalovirus status with high specificity and sensitivity in both the original cohort and the validation cohort. Sequencing depth was assumed to be roughly uniform across donors in the presence/absence analyses, though that assumption may not hold. When HLA alleles, especially DR and DQ, strongly co-occurred, attributing TCR associations to individual alleles was difficult. According to the authors, the approach could potentially be generalized to other disease states and immunological phenotypes. The earlier analysis of approximately 560 of the donors excluded approximately 17 rarely observed V segments, including chromosome 9 orphons, because counts were too low. An association between a missense DCLRE1C variant and V-gene and J-gene trimming of TCR beta chains was found in a later genetic analysis and replicated in an independent cohort. Compared with equally common non-associated chains, HLA-associated TCR beta chains in a later analysis were more clonally expanded and had lower generation probabilities. A later analysis found that TCR association rates varied across HLA loci, with DRB1 alleles showing the most associated TCRs and HLA-C alleles the fewest. Most CMV-associated TCR beta chains appeared to be HLA-restricted in a later analysis, and the HLA associations seemed to be driven largely by CMV exposure.

About this clone itself: It has no known antigen specificity.

The cohort was made up of about 610 healthy bone marrow donors. All cohort members were sampled while nominally healthy, although unrecorded immune exposures were likely present. The donor tested CMV seropositive and was one of the 289 seropositive cohort members. Each donor provided a peripheral blood sample, and peripheral blood mononuclear cells were used for TCR beta sequencing. Genomic DNA was extracted from the blood cell samples with the Qiagen DNeasy Blood Extraction Kit. Library preparation used the immunoSEQ multiplex PCR assay. A mixture of 60 forward primers for TCR Vbeta segments and 13 reverse primers for TCR Jbeta segments was used in the multiplex PCR. A multiplex PCR assay on genomic DNA amplified the CDR3 region of rearranged TCR beta genes. Amplified TCR beta libraries were sequenced as 87-base-pair reads on the Illumina HiSeq System. The published analysis was carried out like this. In a later analysis, tens of millions of unique TCR beta chains were counted across the roughly 610 repertoires, and roughly 9.9 million of these chains were shared by at least two donors. A nearest-neighbor algorithm error-corrected the raw reads and collapsed the reads into unique sequences, merging closely related sequences to remove PCR and sequencing errors. Alignment of CDR3 sequences to IMGT reference sequences was used to assign V, D and J gene segments. For a sequence to be retained, a match of at least six nucleotides was required to both a V gene segment and a J gene segment. A rearrangement was called productive if the CDR3 had no stop codons and remained in frame with V and J, and every other rearrangement was called non-productive. CDR3 was defined according to IMGT convention as the region running from the second conserved V-encoded cysteine to the conserved J-encoded phenylalanine. The earlier analysis of some 540 of the donors excluded any sequence lacking an unambiguous match to a single V gene segment. In an earlier analysis of a few hundred of the donors, a V segment was called functional when productive rearrangements were above 56.7%, and segregating when the standard deviation between donors exceeded 5%. A statistical classification framework was built for diagnosing cytomegalovirus status from the catalog of TCR beta chain sequences. In a later analysis, TCR nucleotide sequences were compared against IMGT/GENE-DB human TR gene sequences so that V and J genes could be assigned. In a later analysis, CDR3 sequences and most-parsimonious VDJ recombination scenarios were assigned using the TCRdist pipeline. In a later analysis, each TCR beta chain was defined by its CDR3 amino acid sequence together with its V-gene family, and reads without a unique V-gene family were excluded. To address suspected cross-contamination and a sequencing artifact, a later analysis removed approximately 590 highly shared, low-generation-probability nucleotide sequences. In a later analysis, a clonal expansion index for each public chain was calculated from normalized within-repertoire ranks of inferred template counts. In a later analysis, generation probabilities were computed with a VDJ recombination model fitted to out-of-frame rearrangements, and the resulting probabilities were checked against IGoR. In a later analysis, hypergeometric tests were used to score TCR-TCR, TCR-HLA and TCR-CMV co-occurrence, with a repertoire-size bias correction applied to TCR pairs. To estimate false discovery rates, a later analysis permuted the HLA or CMV assignments 20 times. In a later analysis, co-occurring TCRs were grouped with DBSCAN, and TCRdist sequence similarity was added when clustering was performed within HLA-allele-positive subsets. Repertoires with fewer than 30,000 or more than 120,000 public chains, plus five repertoires with anomalous nucleotide sharing, were excluded from co-occurrence clustering. Here the immuneACCESS table is served through TCRdb, limited to in-frame sequences with V and J called. Missing clones are a known gap in these copies; in checked studies unresolved V genes cover under half, and the rest lacks a known reason. That table supplies the V and J calls and clone size; D and trimming were determined from the DNA. For this sample, the table gives under 65,000 clones. The ten largest clonotypes hold 12% of the sample.

Compared with germline, V lacks 3 bases and J lacks 2 bases; bases without a gene match: 1. The CDR3 runs 14 residues from the cysteine to the phenylalanine. Only CDR3 DNA remains: 42 bases, in frame from the first base. Sequences MDHEN (CDR1) and SYDVKM (CDR2) are obtained from the germline V gene. This clonotype originated in a woman aged 25 to 39 in good health and CMV-seropositive. Sequences were obtained from PBMCs. Here the chain combines TRBV28 and TRBJ2-1; 7 bases in the middle match TRBD2. The CDR3 is CASSLGGTYNEQFF. The nucleotide sequence reads TGTGCCAGCAGTTTGGGAGGGACCTACAATGAGCAGTTCTTC. The full variable domain, with segments outside the CDR3 supplied by the reference TRBV28 and TRBJ2-1 proteins, appears as DVKVTQSSRYLVKRTGEKVFLECVQDMDHENMFWYRQDPGLGLRLIYFSYDVKMKEKGDIPEGYSVSREKKERFSLILESASTNQTSMYLCASSLGGTYNEQFFGPGTRLTVL.